This T cell receptor (beta chain) is from a study of OX40 agonist ivuxolimab in advanced cancers. Whole-study context: In this cohort, patients received ivuxolimab, an agonistic anti-OX40 (CD134) antibody.

Concerning this clone itself: Its antigen is unidentified.

This CDR3 is 16 amino acids long. V shed 1 base, J shed 4 bases, and the junction held 3 bases outside the gene matches. CDR1 is KGHSH and CDR2 is LQKENI in the germline V gene. Only in-frame clones appear in the TCRdb table, and some are missing; sequencing was by immunoSEQ multiplex PCR. The sample holds under 80,000 clones, about nine tenths seen once. Study outcomes and limitations: There was clonal expansion of CD4+ and CD8+ blood T cells by week 6 at 0.1 to 3.0 mg/kg. Normalized expansion of T-cell clones was also low for some nonresponders. Mean expanded clone counts were higher in CD8+ than CD4+ T cells.

The sequence was collected from an adult with an advanced solid tumor such as melanoma, head and neck, liver or kidney cancer. The sequences come from CD4+ or CD8+ T cells sorted from blood, collected in a trial of the OX40 agonist ivuxolimab. This chain joins TRBV18 and TRBJ2-1, with TRBD2 identical over 11 bases. The CDR3 sequence is CASSPQGTSGYNEQFF. In DNA form, the CDR3 reads TGTGCCAGCTCACCACAGGGGACTAGCGGATACAATGAGCAGTTCTTC.